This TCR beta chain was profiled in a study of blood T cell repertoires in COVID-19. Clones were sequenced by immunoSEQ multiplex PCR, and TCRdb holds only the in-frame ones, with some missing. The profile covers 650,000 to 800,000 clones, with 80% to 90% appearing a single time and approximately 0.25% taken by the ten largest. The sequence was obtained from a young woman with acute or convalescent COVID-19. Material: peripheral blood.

CDR3 nucleotide sequence: TGCGCCAGCAGCGGGACTAGCGGGGGGGCGAATGAGCAGTTCTTC. Translating it yields CASSGTSGGANEQFF. The chain recombines TRBV5-1 with TRBJ2-1; TRBD2 aligns across 16 bases. J lost 7 bases, V lost 4 bases, and 2 bases had no gene match. Germline V gene sequence: CDR1 SGHRS, CDR2 YFSETQ. The CDR3 has 15 residues.